This TCR beta chain was observed in a study of vaccination and CD4 T cells after COVID-19. As for treatment: approximately nine-day PBMC culture with coronavirus spike peptide pools or control peptides (ViraFEST assay). Once peptide pools had expanded antigen-specific T cells, ViraFEST sequenced TCRs. PBMCs were cultured at around 2 million per well with 9.5 to 10 IU/ml IL-2 and 10 ug/ml peptide pools. The V and J ends lost 8 bases and 4 bases respectively, with 20 bases between them. The CDR3 is 15 amino acids. Germline V gene lookup returns CDR1 MNHNS and CDR2 SASEGT. This clonotype was seen a few times. Its target is unknown. The study, taken as a whole, reports: The study found median SARS-CoV-2-reactive clonotypes rising from 21 to 38, not significantly. Within the convalescent patients, a median about 89% of the SARS-CoV-2-reactive clones were ones that appeared only post-vaccination.

Sequencing of DNA taken from cultured CD4+ T cells relied on the Oncomine TCR Beta short-read assay. MiXCR was run by TCRdb on the PCR reads, yielding one entry per CDR3 protein. The sample lists 9,500 to 15,000 distinct CDR3 sequences; 40% to 55% were seen once. The sequenced sample consisted of CD4+ T cells from blood, cultured in vitro. The TCR originated in a human donor who had recovered from COVID-19. The chain joins TRBV6-1 to TRBJ1-2; the D gene is possibly TRBD1 (6 bases). CDR3 protein: CASRYGAGEGYGYTF. CDR3 sequence (DNA): TGTGCCAGCCGCTACGGCGCAGGGGAGGGCTATGGCTACACCTTC.